A single sample is the source of the 25 T cell receptor beta chains below, sequenced in a study of shared clonotypes between healthy human individuals. The method was immunoSEQ multiplex PCR; TCRdb's version includes in-frame clones alone and lacks a portion of them. The sample has millions of clones, around nine tenths seen once; the top ten hold more than 0.12%. What was sequenced was naive CD4+ T cells sorted from blood. Noted subset: CD45RA+ positively selected. The source of these receptors is a man aged 18 to 29 in good health.

The V call is TRBV18, the J call TRBJ1-5; 10 bases fit TRBD1. Germline CDR1 and CDR2: KGHSH and LQKENI. V lost 0 bases, J lost 5 bases, and 4 bases stayed unmatched. The CDR3 has 16 amino acids. The DNA for the CDR3 is TGTGCCAGCTCACCACCGTCGGGACAGGGGTATCAGCCCCAGCATTTT. This translates into CASSPPSGQGYQPQHF.

V is TRBV11-2 and J is TRBJ2-7; 7 nucleotides align to TRBD2. The CDR3 sequence is 16 residues long. Losses at the gene ends were 4 bases for V and 3 bases for J; bases not matched to a gene: 12. The germline CDR1 and CDR2 sequences are SGHAT and FQNNGV. The CDR3, as DNA: TGTGCCAGCAGCTCCCCGGCGGGGCGGGACTACTACGAGCAGTACTTC. Protein sequence: CASSSPAGRDYYEQYF.

The V and J genes are TRBV6-6 and TRBJ2-2, with 10 bases that match TRBD1. Germline CDR1 reads MNHNY; CDR2 reads SVGAGI (reference sequence). The CDR3 contains 16 residues. V lost 2 bases to trimming and J lost 6 bases; unmatched junction nucleotides: 6. CDR3 nucleotides: TGTGCCAGCAGTTACGGGACAGGGGCCAGGGCCGGGGAGCTGTTTTTT. This sequence encodes CASSYGTGARAGELFF.

As for this clone: The same CDR3 also results from other DNA sequences found in this sample. The rearrangement uses TRBV4-3 and TRBJ2-7; D not resolved. The germline V gene has CDR1 LGHNA and CDR2 YSLEER. The CDR3 runs 15 residues. The germline V and J ends were trimmed by 0 bases and 1 base, with 10 bases remaining between them. The CDR3 sequence is CASSQEAGSSYEQYF. The CDR3 bases are TGCGCCAGCAGCCAAGAGGCAGGATCTTCCTACGAGCAGTACTTC.

The chain employs TRBV9 and TRBJ1-1, with 9 bases identical to TRBD1. Trimming took 3 bases from V and 1 from J; bases not matched to a gene: 16. There are 19 residues in the CDR3. CDR1 SGDLS and CDR2 YYNGEE come from the germline V gene. In nucleotides, the CDR3 is TGTGCCAGCAGCGCGGGAATTTACAGGGGGCGGTTGTGGAACACTGAAGCTTTCTTT. Translating it yields CASSAGIYRGRLWNTEAFF.

This clone was seen only once. The rearrangement links TRBV19 to TRBJ2-1; 8 nucleotides align to TRBD2. The CDR3 length is 16 residues. Germline V CDR1 and CDR2: LNHDA, SQIVND (reference sequence). Unmatched junction bases numbered 8, after V lost 4 bases and J lost 3 bases. The CDR3 DNA reads as TGTGCCAGTAGTAGCGGACTAGCCGAAAGCTACAATGAGCAGTTCTTC. It specifies CASSSGLAESYNEQFF.

This rearrangement joins TRBV5-1 to TRBJ2-1; 11 nucleotides agree with TRBD1. V dropped 3 bases and J dropped 8; count of bases not matched to a gene: 10. The length of the CDR3 is 16 residues. Germline V gene lookup returns CDR1 SGHRS and CDR2 YFSETQ. The CDR3 DNA sequence: TGCGCCAGCAGCTCTAGCGGACAGGGGGCCTTTGATGAGCAGTTCTTC. Translated: CASSSSGQGAFDEQFF.

V is TRBV5-1 and J is TRBJ1-1; perhaps TRBD1 as D (5 bases). This CDR3 has 15 residues. The ends were cut back, 0 bases at V and 1 base at J, with 10 bases in the middle. Germline V gene sequence: CDR1 SGHRS, CDR2 YFSETQ. CDR3 in amino acids: CASSLDGHKNTEAFF. CDR3 nucleotide sequence: TGCGCCAGCAGCTTGGACGGACACAAGAACACTGAAGCTTTCTTT.

This sequence joins TRBV4-2 and TRBJ1-4, with D uncertain. Trimming removed 2 bases from V and 7 bases from J, with 20 bases in between. This CDR3 has 17 amino acids. CDR1 and CDR2 from the germline V gene are LGHNA and YNFKEQ. DNA of the CDR3: TGTGCCAGCAGCCAACCCTCGTTTTTGGGTTATAGTGAAAAACTGTTTTTT. The encoded protein is CASSQPSFLGYSEKLFF.

Regarding this clone: Other DNA sequences in this specimen translate into the identical CDR3. This chain uses TRBV9 with TRBJ2-7; weak D call: TRBD2 (6 bases). V was pared by 0 bases and J by 0 bases, with 7 bases between. The CDR3 spans 14 residues. Germline CDR1 reads SGDLS; CDR2 reads YYNGEE. CDR3 sequence reads: CASSVEEGSYEQYF. Here the CDR3 DNA reads TGTGCCAGCAGCGTAGAGGAGGGCTCCTACGAGCAGTACTTC.

This clone showed up just once. V and J are TRBV5-1 and TRBJ2-7; 8 bases agree with TRBD2. Per the germline V gene, CDR1 is SGHRS and CDR2 is YFSETQ. The CDR3 totals 15 residues. The J segment lost 6 bases and the V segment lost 0 bases, leaving 8 bases of the junction unmatched. This CDR3 reads CASSLATGGPAEQYF. CDR3 DNA: TGCGCCAGCAGCTTGGCGACGGGAGGGCCAGCCGAGCAGTACTTC.

The chain recombines TRBV7-3 with TRBJ1-1, with D possibly matching TRBD1 (5 bases). The V end lost 4 bases, the J end lost 1 base, and 7 bases lay between the germline ends. Germline-derived CDR1 and CDR2 are SGHTA and FQGTGA. This CDR3 region has 13 residues. The chain's CDR3 is CASSSGTNTEAFF. The CDR3, as DNA: TGTGCCAGCAGCTCCGGGACGAACACTGAAGCTTTCTTT.

Concerning this clone: At the DNA level, this CDR3 is encoded by other sequences in the same sample as well. The rearrangement uses TRBV5-4 and TRBJ2-7; 7 positions agree with TRBD2. The CDR3 covers 14 residues. V gave up 0 bases and J gave up 0 bases; unmatched junction bases: 0. Germline CDR1 is SGHNT and CDR2 is YYREEE (reference sequence). CDR3 nucleotides: TGTGCCAGCAGCTTGGCGGGAGGCTCCTACGAGCAGTACTTC. The encoded protein is CASSLAGGSYEQYF.

The chain has TRBV11-2 and TRBJ1-2; no clear D. The CDR3 consists of 13 residues. The V end lost 5 bases, the J end lost 5 bases, and 12 bases lay between the germline ends. Germline V gene sequence: CDR1 SGHAT, CDR2 FQNNGV. CDR3 bases: TGTGCCAGCAGCCAGGATACAGCTTATGGCTACACCTTC. It translates to CASSQDTAYGYTF.

The chain joins TRBV10-2 to TRBJ1-2; no clear D. This CDR3 comprises 14 residues. Trimming removed 2 bases at V and 4 bases at J, with 11 bases between. Germline-derived CDR1 and CDR2 are WSHSY and SAAADI. The CDR3 nucleotides are TGCGCCAGCAGTGAGGACCCAGTCAGCTATGGCTACACCTTC. Translated: CASSEDPVSYGYTF.

The chain carries TRBV5-1 and TRBJ2-5; D may match TRBD1 or TRBD2 (5 bases each). The DNA end is a closer match to TRBJ2-7, so the J assignment may be wrong. Germline V gives CDR1 SGHRS, CDR2 YFSETQ. CDR3 length: 16 amino acids. CDR3 residues: CASSLVGTASSYEQYF. The CDR3 DNA reads TGCGCCAGCAGCTTGGTTGGGACGGCAAGCTCCTACGAGCAGTACTTC.

The CDR3: CASSLGGDRQYF. In DNA form, the CDR3 reads TGTGCCAGCAGTTTAGGGGGGGATAGGCAGTACTTC. V is TRBV28 and J is TRBJ2-7; the match to TRBD2 covers 7 bases. V lost 2 bases and J lost 9; bases outside the gene matches: 4. There are 12 residues in the CDR3. In germline, CDR1 is MDHEN, CDR2 SYDVKM.

The V and J genes are TRBV7-9 and TRBJ1-4; D remains unclear. Looked up from germline, CDR1 is SEHNR and CDR2 is FQNEAQ (reference sequence). Trimming pared 2 bases from V and 0 bases from J, leaving 7 bases between. The CDR3 totals 15 residues. CDR3 coding DNA: TGTGCCAGCAGCTTACCGACCACAACTAATGAAAAACTGTTTTTT. The encoded protein is CASSLPTTTNEKLFF.

V gene TRBV7-6 combines with J gene TRBJ2-5; D unclear. The V end was cut by 4 bases, the J end by 1 base, with 4 bases between. CDR3 length: 12 amino acids. Germline values: CDR1 SGHVS, CDR2 FNYEAQ. CDR3 region: CASSSPQETQYF. The CDR3 coding sequence is TGTGCCAGCAGCTCCCCCCAAGAGACCCAGTACTTC. Using reference TRBV7-6 and TRBJ2-5 for the parts outside the CDR3, the full variable domain is GAGVSQSPRYKVTKRGQDVALRCDPISGHVSLYWYRQALGQGPEFLTYFNYEAQQDKSGLPNDRFSAERPEGSISTLTIQRTEQRDSAMYRCASSSPQETQYFGPGTRLLVL.

V gene TRBV27 combines with J gene TRBJ1-5; 8 bases align to TRBD1. Germline V gene data show CDR1 as MNHEY and CDR2 as SMNVEV (reference sequence). J lost 2 bases, V lost 6 bases, and 9 bases had no gene match. This CDR3 has 16 residues. CDR3 region: CASSRSPGGGNQPQHF. The CDR3 DNA reads as TGTGCCAGCAGCCGAAGTCCAGGGGGCGGCAATCAGCCCCAGCATTTT.

J is TRBJ2-3 and V is TRBV5-1, with 10 bases aligning to TRBD1. CDR1 is SGHRS and CDR2 is YFSETQ in the germline V gene. With 4 bases clipped from V and 1 base from J, the junction kept 6 bases outside the gene matches. The CDR3 length is 16 residues. The CDR3 DNA sequence: TGCGCCAGCAGCATAGGGACAGGGGCTGGCACAGATACGCAGTATTTT. Its translation: CASSIGTGAGTDTQYF.

V usage is TRBV7-9 and J usage is TRBJ2-7; 8 bases fit TRBD2. V shed 4 bases and J 0 bases; nucleotides not matched to a gene: 2. Germline V gene sequence: CDR1 SEHNR, CDR2 FQNEAQ (reference sequence). This CDR3 spans 14 amino acids. CDR3 DNA sequence: TGTGCCAGCAGCTATAGCGGGAACTCCTACGAGCAGTACTTC. This translates into CASSYSGNSYEQYF.

The table lists this clone with a few counts. CDR3 region: CASSQERQAATNEKLFF. The CDR3, as DNA: TGTGCCAGCAGCCAAGAAAGACAGGCGGCAACTAATGAAAAACTGTTTTTT. The chain employs TRBV14 and TRBJ1-4, with D perhaps TRBD1 (6 bases). Germline V gene data show CDR1 as SGHDN and CDR2 as FVKESK. This CDR3 has 17 residues. Between the trimmed V and J ends, which lost 0 bases and 0 bases, there was a span of 11 bases.

Note on this clone: The same CDR3 also results from other DNA sequences found in this sample. The chain combines TRBV5-6 with TRBJ2-7; TRBD1 matches at 8 bases. The CDR3 consists of 13 residues. Trimming cost V 5 bases and J 3 bases; bases outside gene matches: 4. The germline gives CDR1 SGHDT, CDR2 YYEEEE. The CDR3 DNA reads TGTGCCAGCAGTCGGGACAGGAGCTACGAGCAGTACTTC. Its protein is CASSRDRSYEQYF.

The chain couples TRBV30 to TRBJ2-5, with unresolved D. The germline V gene has CDR1 GTSNPN and CDR2 SVGIG (reference sequence). Trimming removed 7 bases at V and 0 bases at J, with 6 bases between. This CDR3 contains 11 residues. The CDR3 region is CASRYQETQYF. DNA of the CDR3: TGTGCCTCACGTTACCAAGAGACCCAGTACTTC.